Detailed here is one T cell receptor (beta chain). Its matching antigen is unknown. This sample is drawn from a study of Ad26.COV2.S vaccination and SARS-CoV-2 variants. Study-level results: The placebo group had lower spike-specific TCR breadth than the vaccine recipients did. Participants given vaccine showed non-spike TCR breadth similar to that of placebo recipients. Breadth and depth estimates from TCRs may understate total T cell responses. Spike-specific responses of CD8+ and CD4+ T cells were reported to display substantial breadth after vaccination.

The V gene lost 1 base and the J gene lost 4 bases, with 14 bases spanning the gap. The length of the CDR3 is 15 residues. Germline CDR1 SGDLS, CDR2 YYNGEE. TCRdb's table, derived via immunoSEQ multiplex PCR, lists solely in-frame clones and lacks some. Among roughly 380,000 clones listed, 92% were seen once. The receptor's source is a human donor who had recovered from COVID-19. This chain uses TRBV9 with TRBJ1-2; D gene unclear. The specimen comprised peripheral blood, sampled after recovery from COVID-19. The CDR3 DNA follows: TGTGCCAGCAGCGTATCTCGACACGAGGGCTATGGCTACACCTTC. Residues: CASSVSRHEGYGYTF.